The 26 T cell receptor beta chains in this list originate from one sample, sequenced in a study of Ad26.COV2.S vaccination and SARS-CoV-2 variants. The data were produced by immunoSEQ multiplex PCR, yet TCRdb's version contains in-frame clones alone and is incomplete. The data hold 350,000 to 450,000 clones, with 92% observed a single time. As for treatment: around 19 received Ad26.COV2.S at low or high dose, single or two shots; 5 received placebo; per-sample allocation not given. It was on day 63 after the first vaccine or placebo injection that samples were taken. The source material was peripheral blood, sampled in a trial of Ad26.COV2.S vaccine versus placebo. Receptors originate from a person aged 18-60 years who received the Ad26.COV2.S COVID-19 vaccine or a placebo.

The chain joins TRBV7-9 to TRBJ1-1; D not resolved. Germline CDR1 is SEHNR and CDR2 is FQNEAQ (reference sequence). Trimming removed 1 base from V and 5 bases from J, with 8 bases in between. CDR3 size: 13 residues. The CDR3 protein is CASSLDDITEAFF. In DNA form, the CDR3 reads TGTGCCAGCAGCTTAGATGACATAACTGAAGCTTTCTTT.

This clone was seen once. The V gene is TRBV19, the J gene TRBJ1-2; D call uncertain. The V and J ends lost 5 bases and 5 bases respectively, with 18 bases between them. The germline CDR1 and CDR2 sequences are LNHDA and SQIVND (reference sequence). The CDR3 runs 15 residues. CDR3: CASSAELRDSYGYTF. The DNA for the CDR3 is TGTGCCAGTAGTGCCGAACTCCGGGATTCATATGGCTACACCTTC.

CDR3 residues: CASSLTATNEKLFF. The CDR3 coding sequence is TGTGCCAGCAGTTTGACCGCAACTAATGAAAAACTGTTTTTT. This rearrangement joins TRBV28 to TRBJ1-4; D gene uncertain. Trimming took 3 bases from V and 0 from J, leaving 5 bases between them. The CDR3 runs to 14 residues. Germline values: CDR1 MDHEN, CDR2 SYDVKM.

This rearrangement joins TRBV5-1 to TRBJ2-5; 11 bases align to TRBD2. The CDR3 is 20 amino acids. Losses at the gene ends were 4 bases for V and 2 bases for J; bases not matched to a gene: 19. Germline V gene sequence: CDR1 SGHRS, CDR2 YFSETQ. The CDR3 sequence: CASSHGPTGLAGGGQETQYF. CDR3 DNA sequence: TGCGCCAGCAGCCATGGCCCCACCGGACTAGCGGGTGGAGGGCAAGAGACCCAGTACTTC.

This sequence joins TRBV6-6 and TRBJ2-3, with D possibly being TRBD2 (6 bases). Germline V gene lookup returns CDR1 MNHNY and CDR2 SVGAGI (reference sequence). The CDR3 contains 16 residues. Trimming left V 0 bases short and J 2 bases short, with 12 bases between. The CDR3 reads CASSYSGDSHTDTQYF. CDR3 nucleotides: TGTGCCAGCAGTTACTCTGGGGACTCTCACACAGATACGCAGTATTTT.

Concerning this clone: At the DNA level, this CDR3 is encoded by other sequences in the same sample as well. The V and J genes are TRBV19 and TRBJ1-5; D is unclear. Trimming cost V 4 bases and J 1 base, with 5 bases left between them. The CDR3 has 13 amino acids. Germline V lookup: CDR1 LNHDA, CDR2 SQIVND (reference sequence). This CDR3 reads CASSRVSNQPQHF. For the CDR3, the DNA is TGTGCCAGTAGTAGGGTCAGCAATCAGCCCCAGCATTTT.

The V call is TRBV27, the J call TRBJ2-5; unclear D gene. This CDR3 is 13 amino acids long. Trimming left V 2 bases short and J 5 bases short, with 9 bases between. CDR1 MNHEY and CDR2 SMNVEV come from the germline V gene (reference sequence). CDR3 in amino acids: CASSLLGQETQYF. The CDR3 coding sequence is TGTGCCAGCAGTTTACTCGGCCAGGAGACCCAGTACTTC.

The rearrangement joins TRBV5-4 to TRBJ1-2; weak D call: TRBD1 (5 bases). V was shortened by 4 bases and J by 2 bases, with 9 bases between the two germline ends. The germline CDR1 and CDR2 sequences are SGHNT and YYREEE (reference sequence). This CDR3 is built from 13 residues. The CDR3 sequence: CASSRWGNYGYTF. The CDR3 DNA follows: TGTGCCAGCAGCCGTTGGGGGAACTATGGCTACACCTTC.

The chain is built from TRBV5-4 and TRBJ2-3, with 11 bases that match TRBD2. Germline CDR1 and CDR2: SGHNT and YYREEE (reference sequence). The CDR3 length is 14 residues. The trim removed 5 bases at V and 4 bases at J, leaving 3 bases unmatched. The chain's CDR3 is CASRDSGGADTQYF. CDR3 DNA: TGTGCCAGCAGGGATAGCGGGGGGGCAGATACGCAGTATTTT.

J is TRBJ1-5 and V is TRBV6-2 or TRBV6-3; a weak D match, TRBD1 (5 bases). This CDR3 has 16 amino acids. V was cut by 6 bases and J by 2 bases, with 17 bases left in between. CDR1 is MNHEY, CDR2 SVGEGT, per germline. The CDR3 sequence: CASSPRLGQGNQPQHF. The CDR3 DNA follows: TGTGCCAGCAGCCCCCGGTTGGGGCAGGGCAATCAGCCCCAGCATTTT.

V usage is TRBV28 and J usage is TRBJ1-4; no clear D. The CDR3 runs to 16 residues. Germline V gene sequence: CDR1 MDHEN, CDR2 SYDVKM. V was shortened by 7 bases and J by 5 bases, with 20 bases between the two germline ends. CDR3 amino acids: CASIGSRSNLNEKLFF. The CDR3 bases are TGTGCCAGCATCGGCTCCCGTTCTAATTTAAATGAAAAACTGTTTTTT.

J is TRBJ2-5 and V is TRBV6-5, with a possible D match to TRBD2 (7 bases). The CDR3 is made up of 16 amino acids. Germline lookup yields CDR1 MNHEY and CDR2 SVGAGI. V was trimmed by 2 bases and J by 0 bases, leaving 13 bases between them. This CDR3 is CASSYMRGPYQETQYF. The CDR3 nucleotides are TGTGCCAGCAGTTACATGCGGGGGCCGTACCAAGAGACCCAGTACTTC.

The V call is TRBV19, the J call TRBJ1-1; D is unresolved. The length of the CDR3 is 15 residues. V was shortened by 3 bases and J by 0 bases, with 11 bases between the two germline ends. CDR1 is LNHDA and CDR2 is SQIVND in the germline V gene (reference sequence). CDR3: CASSMFGEMNTEAFF. The CDR3, as DNA: TGTGCCAGTAGTATGTTCGGGGAAATGAACACTGAAGCTTTCTTT.

The gene calls are TRBV27 and TRBJ1-2; 9 bases match TRBD1. Looked up from germline, CDR1 is MNHEY and CDR2 is SMNVEV (reference sequence). The ends lost 4 bases at V and 7 bases at J; junction bases unmatched: 10. The CDR3 totals 15 residues. CDR3 sequence (DNA): TGTGCCAGCAGTTGGGGACAGGGAGCACTGGTTGGCTACACCTTC. It encodes CASSWGQGALVGYTF.

The chain recombines TRBV3-1 (or the pseudogene TRBV3-2) with TRBJ1-6; D is ambiguous. The CDR3 has 15 residues. Germline V gene sequence: CDR1 LGHDT, CDR2 YNNKEL (reference sequence). V lost 3 bases to trimming and J lost 6 bases, with 12 bases between them. CDR3 amino acids: CASSQQDVINSPLHF. In DNA form, the CDR3 reads TGTGCCAGCAGCCAGCAGGACGTGATTAATTCACCCCTCCACTTT.

The chain carries TRBV11-2 and TRBJ2-5; TRBD1 is a possible D gene (5 bases). The germline CDR1 and CDR2 sequences are SGHAT and FQNNGV. CDR3 length: 16 residues. Trimming cost V 3 bases and J 1 base, with 15 bases left between them. In DNA form, the CDR3 reads TGTGCCAGCAGCTTCTTGGGCAGGGCAGGCCAAGAGACCCAGTACTTC. Translating it yields CASSFLGRAGQETQYF.

The CDR3 coding sequence is TGTGCCAGCAGCCTAGATTCAGATGAGCAGTTCTTC. It translates to CASSLDSDEQFF. The rearrangement uses TRBV7-2 and TRBJ2-1, with no clear D. V lost 5 bases and J lost 8, with 10 bases in between. Germline V gene lookup returns CDR1 SGHTA and CDR2 FQGNSA. The CDR3 spans 12 residues.

The chain carries TRBV7-6 and TRBJ2-7; no clear D gene. CDR1 and CDR2 (germline): SGHVS, FNYEAQ. V was trimmed by 2 bases and J by 7 bases, leaving 12 bases between them. The CDR3 covers 13 residues. CDR3: CASSLSPTREQYF. The CDR3, as DNA: TGTGCCAGCAGCTTATCACCCACGAGGGAGCAGTACTTC. The variable domain in full, completed from reference TRBV7-6 and TRBJ2-7, reads GAGVSQSPRYKVTKRGQDVALRCDPISGHVSLYWYRQALGQGPEFLTYFNYEAQQDKSGLPNDRFSAERPEGSISTLTIQRTEQRDSAMYRCASSLSPTREQYFGPGTRLTVT.

This chain connects TRBV9 to TRBJ1-2; 12 nucleotides line up with TRBD1. This CDR3 contains 15 residues. The germline V gene encodes CDR1 SGDLS and CDR2 YYNGEE. V was pared by 0 bases and J by 7 bases, with 4 bases of the junction left unmatched. CDR3 in amino acids: CASSVGGTGGGGYTF. In nucleotides, the CDR3 is TGTGCCAGCAGCGTAGGAGGGACAGGGGGCGGTGGCTACACCTTC.

The CDR3 bases are TGCGCCAGCAGCGCTGCTAGACAGGGGCCCTACGAGCAGTACTTC. The encoded protein is CASSAARQGPYEQYF. The chain employs TRBV4-3 and TRBJ2-7; 8 bases map to TRBD1. The CDR3 length is 15 residues. The V gene end was trimmed by 5 bases and the J gene end by 2 bases; junction bases not matched to a gene: 8. Germline CDR1 and CDR2: LGHNA and YSLEER.

The chain links TRBV7-2 to TRBJ2-5; the match to TRBD1 covers 8 bases. Germline lookup yields CDR1 SGHTA and CDR2 FQGNSA. The J segment lost 7 bases and the V segment lost 1 base, leaving 5 bases of the junction unmatched. The CDR3 length is 14 residues. The CDR3 DNA sequence: TGTGCCAGCAGCTTAGGCCAGGGGGCACCGACCCAGTACTTC. As protein: CASSLGQGAPTQYF.

The chain is built from TRBV27 and TRBJ2-7, with D uncertain. CDR1 and CDR2 (germline): MNHEY, SMNVEV (reference sequence). The CDR3 loop spans 14 amino acids. V lost 3 bases, J lost 0 bases, and 9 bases lay in between. The CDR3 DNA is TGTGCCAGCAGTTTTACGCCTTACTCCTACGAGCAGTACTTC. Translated: CASSFTPYSYEQYF.

The genes are TRBV20-1 and TRBJ1-2; 7 bases are a match to TRBD1. Germline values: CDR1 DFQATT, CDR2 SNEGSKA (reference sequence). CDR3 length: 15 residues. The junction had 11 bases not matched to a gene; V was cut back by 3 bases and J by 4 bases. Written as DNA, the CDR3 is TGCAGTGCTAGTTTGTCGACAGGGACCATCTATGGCTACACCTTC. Translation: CSASLSTGTIYGYTF.

This chain connects TRBV11-2 to TRBJ2-1, with TRBD2 matching 8 bases. The CDR3 spans 17 residues. Looked up from germline, CDR1 is SGHAT and CDR2 is FQNNGV. V gave up 5 bases and J gave up 3 bases; unmatched junction bases: 12. CDR3 sequence reads: CASSIRLLSGVYNEQFF. Here the CDR3 DNA reads TGTGCCAGCAGCATCCGCCTCCTTAGCGGGGTCTACAATGAGCAGTTCTTC.

In its sample, this clone was seen once. This chain connects TRBV29-1 to TRBJ1-1, with TRBD1 as a possible D gene (6 bases). Trimming stripped 6 bases from V and 4 bases from J, with 12 bases between. This CDR3 comprises 12 residues. Germline CDR1 is SQVTM and CDR2 is ANQGSEA. This CDR3 reads CSVDTGFTEAFF. In DNA form, the CDR3 reads TGCAGCGTGGATACAGGGTTCACTGAAGCTTTCTTT.

The table lists this clone with a count of one. The rearrangement links TRBV5-4 to TRBJ2-3; 10 nucleotides align to TRBD2. Germline CDR1 and CDR2: SGHNT and YYREEE (reference sequence). The CDR3 runs 16 residues. With V trimmed by 2 bases and J by 2 bases, 5 bases remained unmatched. CDR3 in amino acids: CASSLNLAGDTDTQYF. In DNA form, the CDR3 reads TGTGCCAGCAGCTTAAACCTAGCGGGGGACACAGATACGCAGTATTTT.